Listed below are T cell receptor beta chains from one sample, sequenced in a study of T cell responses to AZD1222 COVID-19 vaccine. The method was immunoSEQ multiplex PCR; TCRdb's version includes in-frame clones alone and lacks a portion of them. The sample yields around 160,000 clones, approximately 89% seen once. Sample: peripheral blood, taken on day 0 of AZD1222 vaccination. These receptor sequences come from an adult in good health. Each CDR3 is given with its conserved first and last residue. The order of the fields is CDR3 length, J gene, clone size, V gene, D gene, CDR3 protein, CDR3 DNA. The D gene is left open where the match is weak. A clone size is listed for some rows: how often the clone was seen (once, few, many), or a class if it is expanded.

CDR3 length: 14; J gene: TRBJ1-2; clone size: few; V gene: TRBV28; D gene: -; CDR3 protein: CASSMTDGGDGYTF; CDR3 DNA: TGTGCCAGCAGTATGACGGACGGGGGGGATGGCTACACCTTC
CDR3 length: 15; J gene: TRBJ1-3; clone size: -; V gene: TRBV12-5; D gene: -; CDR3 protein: CASAMGLSSGNTIYF; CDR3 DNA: TGTGCTAGTGCCATGGGACTGTCCTCTGGAAACACCATATATTTT
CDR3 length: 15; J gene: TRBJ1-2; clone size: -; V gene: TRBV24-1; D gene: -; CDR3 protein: CATSDPGQLDYGYTF; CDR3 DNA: TGTGCCACCAGTGACCCGGGACAACTAGACTATGGCTACACCTTC
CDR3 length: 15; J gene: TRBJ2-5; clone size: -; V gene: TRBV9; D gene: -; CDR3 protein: CASSVEGGYQETQYF; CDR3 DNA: TGTGCCAGCAGCGTAGAAGGAGGCTACCAAGAGACCCAGTACTTC
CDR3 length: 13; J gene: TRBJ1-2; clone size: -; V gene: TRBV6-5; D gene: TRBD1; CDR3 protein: CASSYVTGGGYTF; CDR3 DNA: TGTGCCAGCAGTTACGTGACAGGGGGCGGCTACACCTTC
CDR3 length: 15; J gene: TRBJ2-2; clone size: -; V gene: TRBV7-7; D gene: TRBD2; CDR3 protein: CASSFGLAGTGELFF; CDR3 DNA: TGTGCCAGCAGCTTCGGACTAGCGGGAACCGGGGAGCTGTTTTTT
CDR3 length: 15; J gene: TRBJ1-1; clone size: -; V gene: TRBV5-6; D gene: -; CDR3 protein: CASSLAGRGGTEAFF; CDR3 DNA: TGTGCCAGCAGCTTGGCCGGTCGGGGTGGCACTGAAGCTTTCTTT
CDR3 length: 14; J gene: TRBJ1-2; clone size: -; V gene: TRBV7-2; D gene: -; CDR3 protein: CASSRGDNNYGYTF; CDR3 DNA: TGTGCCAGCAGCCGGGGGGACAATAACTATGGCTACACCTTC
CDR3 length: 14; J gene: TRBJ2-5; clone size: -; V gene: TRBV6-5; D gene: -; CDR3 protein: CASSYDWGGETQYF; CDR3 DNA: TGTGCCAGCAGTTACGACTGGGGCGGAGAGACCCAGTACTTC
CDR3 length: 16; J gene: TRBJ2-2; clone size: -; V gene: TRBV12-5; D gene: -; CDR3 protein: CASGLYRTYNTGELFF; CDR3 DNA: TGTGCTAGTGGTTTGTATCGGACATACAACACCGGGGAGCTGTTTTTT
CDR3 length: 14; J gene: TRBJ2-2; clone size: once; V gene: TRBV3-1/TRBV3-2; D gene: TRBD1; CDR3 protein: CASSPTGAKGELFF; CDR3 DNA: TGTGCCAGCAGCCCGACAGGGGCTAAGGGGGAGCTGTTTTTT
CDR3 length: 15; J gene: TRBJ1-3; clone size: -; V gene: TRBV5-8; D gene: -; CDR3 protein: CASASGPEAGNTIYF; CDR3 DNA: TGTGCCAGCGCCTCCGGGCCGGAGGCTGGAAACACCATATATTTT
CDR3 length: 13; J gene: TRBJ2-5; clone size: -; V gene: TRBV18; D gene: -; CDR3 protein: CASQTDSQETQYF; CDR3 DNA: TGTGCCAGCCAAACTGACAGCCAAGAGACCCAGTACTTC
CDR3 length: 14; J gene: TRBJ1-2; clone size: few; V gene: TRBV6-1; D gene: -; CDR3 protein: CASSEQGQGYGYTF; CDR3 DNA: TGTGCCAGCAGTGAACAGGGACAAGGCTATGGCTACACCTTC
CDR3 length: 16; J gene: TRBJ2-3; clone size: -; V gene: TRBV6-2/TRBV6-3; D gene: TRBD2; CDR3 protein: CASSGVAGGRTDTQYF; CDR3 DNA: TGTGCCAGCAGTGGAGTAGCGGGGGGACGCACAGATACGCAGTATTTT
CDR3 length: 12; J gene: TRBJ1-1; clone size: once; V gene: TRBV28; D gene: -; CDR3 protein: CASSQLTTEAFF; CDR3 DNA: TGTGCCAGCAGTCAACTAACAACTGAAGCTTTCTTT
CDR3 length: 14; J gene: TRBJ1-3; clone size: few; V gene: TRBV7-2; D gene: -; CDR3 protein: CASSLVGDQNTIYF; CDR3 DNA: TGTGCCAGCAGCTTAGTGGGAGATCAGAACACCATATATTTT
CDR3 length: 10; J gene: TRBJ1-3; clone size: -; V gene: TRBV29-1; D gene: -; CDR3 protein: CSVRQNTIYF; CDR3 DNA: TGCAGCGTCAGGCAAAACACCATATATTTT
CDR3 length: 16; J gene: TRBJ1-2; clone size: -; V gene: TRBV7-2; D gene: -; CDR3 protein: CASSTTGTAVVQGYTF; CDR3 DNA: TGTGCCAGCAGCACCACCGGGACCGCAGTGGTACAGGGCTACACCTTC
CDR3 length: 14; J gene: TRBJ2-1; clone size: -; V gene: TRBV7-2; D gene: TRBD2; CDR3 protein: CASSLDGGGAEQFF; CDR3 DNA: TGTGCCAGCAGCTTAGATGGCGGGGGGGCCGAGCAGTTCTTC
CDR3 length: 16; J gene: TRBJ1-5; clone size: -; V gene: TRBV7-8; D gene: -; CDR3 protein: CASSLARTNSNQPQHF; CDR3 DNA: TGTGCCAGCAGCTTAGCCCGGACGAATAGCAATCAGCCCCAGCATTTT
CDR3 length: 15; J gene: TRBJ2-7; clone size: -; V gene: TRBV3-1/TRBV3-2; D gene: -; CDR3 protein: CASSPFQGGVYEQYF; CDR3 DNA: TGTGCCAGCAGCCCCTTCCAAGGGGGTGTCTACGAGCAGTACTTC
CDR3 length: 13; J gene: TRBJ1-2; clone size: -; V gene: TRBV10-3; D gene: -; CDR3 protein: CAIGGTDNYGYTF; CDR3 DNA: TGTGCCATCGGGGGAACGGACAACTATGGCTACACCTTC
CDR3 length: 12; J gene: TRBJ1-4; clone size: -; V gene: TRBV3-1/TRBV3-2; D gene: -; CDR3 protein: CASSQRVEKLFF; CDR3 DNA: TGTGCCAGCAGCCAAAGAGTCGAAAAACTGTTTTTT
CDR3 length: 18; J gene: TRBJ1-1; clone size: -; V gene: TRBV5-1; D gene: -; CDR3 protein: CASSGRPPGQDMNTEAFF; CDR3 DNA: TGCGCCAGCAGCGGCCGCCCCCCGGGACAAGACATGAACACTGAAGCTTTCTTT
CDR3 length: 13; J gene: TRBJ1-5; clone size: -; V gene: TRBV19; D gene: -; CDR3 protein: CASSTQVRQPQHF; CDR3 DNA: TGTGCCAGTAGTACCCAGGTACGACAGCCCCAGCATTTT
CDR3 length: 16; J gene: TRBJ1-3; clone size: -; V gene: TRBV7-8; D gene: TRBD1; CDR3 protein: CASSLGTTGNGNTIYF; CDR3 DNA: TGTGCCAGCAGCTTAGGGACGACAGGGAACGGAAACACCATATATTTT
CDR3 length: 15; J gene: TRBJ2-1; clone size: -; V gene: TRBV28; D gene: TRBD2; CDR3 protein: CASSSGLAGVREQFF; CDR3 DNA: TGTGCCAGCAGTTCGGGACTAGCGGGGGTTCGGGAGCAGTTCTTC
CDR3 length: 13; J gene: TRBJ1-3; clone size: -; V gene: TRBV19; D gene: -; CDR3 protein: CASTRGAGNTIYF; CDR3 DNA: TGTGCCAGTACACGAGGGGCAGGAAACACCATATATTTT
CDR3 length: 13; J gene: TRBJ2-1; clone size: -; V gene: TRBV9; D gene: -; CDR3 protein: CASSGDPHNEQFF; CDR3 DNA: TGTGCCAGCAGCGGGGACCCTCACAATGAGCAGTTCTTC
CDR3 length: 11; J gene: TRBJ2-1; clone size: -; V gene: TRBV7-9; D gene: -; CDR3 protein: CASSFRNEQFF; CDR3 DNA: TGTGCCAGCAGTTTCAGGAATGAGCAGTTCTTC
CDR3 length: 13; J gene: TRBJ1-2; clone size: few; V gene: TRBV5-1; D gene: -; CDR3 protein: CASTRGRGYGYTF; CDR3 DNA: TGCGCCAGCACAAGGGGCAGGGGCTATGGCTACACCTTC
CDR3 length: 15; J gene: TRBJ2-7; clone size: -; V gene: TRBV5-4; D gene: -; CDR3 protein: CASSLDSASSYEQYF; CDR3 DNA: TGTGCCAGCAGCCTAGACTCAGCTTCCTCCTACGAGCAGTACTTC
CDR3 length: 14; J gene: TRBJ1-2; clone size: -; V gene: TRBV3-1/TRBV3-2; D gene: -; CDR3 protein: CASSQAVRGLGYTF; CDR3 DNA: TGTGCCAGCAGCCAAGCGGTGAGAGGTTTGGGCTACACCTTC
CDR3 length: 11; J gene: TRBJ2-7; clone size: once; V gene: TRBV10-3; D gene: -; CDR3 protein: CAISGGREQYF; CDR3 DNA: TGTGCCATCAGTGGGGGACGAGAGCAGTACTTC
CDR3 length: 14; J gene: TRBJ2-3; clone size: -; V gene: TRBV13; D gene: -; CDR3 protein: CASSLRGHTDTQYF; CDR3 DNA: TGTGCCAGCAGCTTACGCGGTCACACAGATACGCAGTATTTT
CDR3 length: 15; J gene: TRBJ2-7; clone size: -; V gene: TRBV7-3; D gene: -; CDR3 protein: CASSLAAGPSYEQYF; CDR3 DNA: TGTGCCAGCAGCTTAGCCGCAGGGCCAAGCTACGAGCAGTACTTC
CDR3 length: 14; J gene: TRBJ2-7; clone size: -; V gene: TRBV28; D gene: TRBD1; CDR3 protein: CASTKGTGGIEQYF; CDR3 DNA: TGTGCCAGCACCAAGGGGACAGGGGGAATTGAGCAGTACTTC
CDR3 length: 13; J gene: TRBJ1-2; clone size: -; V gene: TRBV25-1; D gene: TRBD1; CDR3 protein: CASTRTGAGGYTF; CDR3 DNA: TGTGCCAGCACTCGGACAGGGGCAGGCGGCTACACCTTC
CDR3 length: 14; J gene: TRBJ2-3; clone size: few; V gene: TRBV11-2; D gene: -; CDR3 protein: CASSYGAGTDTQYF; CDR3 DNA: TGTGCCAGCAGCTACGGGGCGGGTACAGATACGCAGTATTTT
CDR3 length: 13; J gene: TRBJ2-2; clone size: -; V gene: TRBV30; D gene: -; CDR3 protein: CAWSVPDPGELFF; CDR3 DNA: TGTGCCTGGAGTGTACCAGATCCCGGGGAGCTGTTTTTT
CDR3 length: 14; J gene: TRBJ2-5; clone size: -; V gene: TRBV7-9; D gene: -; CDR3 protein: CASSFPAVQETQYF; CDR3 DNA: TGTGCCAGCAGCTTTCCGGCAGTTCAAGAGACCCAGTACTTC
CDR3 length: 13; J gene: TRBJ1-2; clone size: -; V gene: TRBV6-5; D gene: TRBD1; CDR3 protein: CASRGQGIYGYTF; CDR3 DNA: TGTGCCAGCAGAGGACAGGGGATCTATGGCTACACCTTC
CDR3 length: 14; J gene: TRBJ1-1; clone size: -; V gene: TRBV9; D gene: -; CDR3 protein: CASSVDPMNTEAFF; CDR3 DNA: TGTGCCAGCAGCGTAGACCCCATGAACACTGAAGCTTTCTTT
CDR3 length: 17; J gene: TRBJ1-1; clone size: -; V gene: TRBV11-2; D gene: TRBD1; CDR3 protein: CASSLVGQGSMNTEAFF; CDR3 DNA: TGTGCCAGCAGCTTAGTGGGACAGGGTTCCATGAACACTGAAGCTTTCTTT
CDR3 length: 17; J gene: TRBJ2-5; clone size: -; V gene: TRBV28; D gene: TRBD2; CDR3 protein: CASSPSGLAGGDGTQYF; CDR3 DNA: TGTGCCAGCAGCCCATCGGGACTAGCGGGGGGGGACGGGACCCAGTACTTC